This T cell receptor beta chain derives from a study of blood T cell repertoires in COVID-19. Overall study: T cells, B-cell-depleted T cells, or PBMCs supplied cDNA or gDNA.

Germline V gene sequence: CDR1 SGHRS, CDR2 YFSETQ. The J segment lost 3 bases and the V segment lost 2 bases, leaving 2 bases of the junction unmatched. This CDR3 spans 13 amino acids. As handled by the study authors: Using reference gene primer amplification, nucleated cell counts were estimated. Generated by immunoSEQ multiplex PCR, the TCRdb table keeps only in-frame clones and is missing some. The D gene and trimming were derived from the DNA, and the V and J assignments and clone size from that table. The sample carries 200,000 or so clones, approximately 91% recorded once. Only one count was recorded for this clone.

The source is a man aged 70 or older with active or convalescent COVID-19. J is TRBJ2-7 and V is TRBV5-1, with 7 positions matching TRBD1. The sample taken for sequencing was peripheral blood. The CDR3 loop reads CASSLTGDYEQYF. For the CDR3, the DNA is TGCGCCAGCAGCTTAACAGGGGACTACGAGCAGTACTTC.